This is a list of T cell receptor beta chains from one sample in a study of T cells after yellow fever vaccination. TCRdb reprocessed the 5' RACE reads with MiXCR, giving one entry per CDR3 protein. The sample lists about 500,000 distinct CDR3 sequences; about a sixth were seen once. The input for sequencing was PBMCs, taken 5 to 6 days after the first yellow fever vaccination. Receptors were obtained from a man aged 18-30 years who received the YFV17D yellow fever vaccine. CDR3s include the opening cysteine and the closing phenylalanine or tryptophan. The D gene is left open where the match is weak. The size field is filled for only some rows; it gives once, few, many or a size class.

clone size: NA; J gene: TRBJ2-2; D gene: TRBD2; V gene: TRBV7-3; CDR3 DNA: TGTGCCAGCAGCCCCCGAAGCGGGGGGCGCGGCGGGGAGCTGTTTTTT; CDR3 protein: CASSPRSGGRGGELFF
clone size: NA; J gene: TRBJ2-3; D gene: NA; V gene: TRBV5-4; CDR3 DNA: TGTGCCAGCAGCTTGGGGATGTTGGGCACAGATACGCAGTATTTT; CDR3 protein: CASSLGMLGTDTQYF
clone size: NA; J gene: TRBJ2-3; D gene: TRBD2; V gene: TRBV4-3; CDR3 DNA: TGCGCCAGCAGCCAAGACGGTGGCGGGGGGTTAGATACGCAGTATTTT; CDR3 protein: CASSQDGGGGLDTQYF
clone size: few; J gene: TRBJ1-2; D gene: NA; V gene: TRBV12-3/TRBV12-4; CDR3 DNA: TGTGCCAGCAGTTCCAATCCGGGGACCAGCTATGGCTACACCTTC; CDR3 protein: CASSSNPGTSYGYTF
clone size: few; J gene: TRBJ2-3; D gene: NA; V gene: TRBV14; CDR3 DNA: TGTGCCAGCAGCCAAGGGTACAGCGGAGAAAGGAATACGCAGTATTTT; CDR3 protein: CASSQGYSGERNTQYF
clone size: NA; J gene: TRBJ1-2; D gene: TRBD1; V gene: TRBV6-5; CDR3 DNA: TGTGCCAGCAGTTACTCGACAGGGATGTACTATGGCTACACCTTC; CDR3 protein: CASSYSTGMYYGYTF
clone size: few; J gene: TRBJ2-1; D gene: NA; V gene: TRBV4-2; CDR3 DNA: TGTGCCAGCAGCCCGACCCCTGGCGGGGCCTACAATGAGCAGTTCTTC; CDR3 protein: CASSPTPGGAYNEQFF
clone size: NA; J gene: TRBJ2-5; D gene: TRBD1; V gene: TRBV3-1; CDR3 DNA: TGTGCCAGCAGCCCAGGACAGGGGGGGACCCAGTACTTC; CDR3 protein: CASSPGQGGTQYF
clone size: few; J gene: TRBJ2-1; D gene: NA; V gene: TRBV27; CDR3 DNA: TGTGCCAGCACCTCCCCCCCGGGGGCCTACAATGAGCAGTTCTTC; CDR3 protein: CASTSPPGAYNEQFF
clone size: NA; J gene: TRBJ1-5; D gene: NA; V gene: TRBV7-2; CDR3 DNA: TGTGCCAGCAGCCCGGAAATTGACCCTTATCAGCCCCAGCATTTT; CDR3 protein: CASSPEIDPYQPQHF
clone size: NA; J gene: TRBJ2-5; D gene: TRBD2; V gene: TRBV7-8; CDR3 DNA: TGTGCCAGCAGCGCCGGACTAGGGTTGGAGACCCAGTACTTC; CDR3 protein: CASSAGLGLETQYF
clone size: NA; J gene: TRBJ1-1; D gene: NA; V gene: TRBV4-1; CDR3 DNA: TGCGCCAGCAGCCAAGCATCCTCCGGGAACACTGAAGCTTTCTTT; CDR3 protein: CASSQASSGNTEAFF
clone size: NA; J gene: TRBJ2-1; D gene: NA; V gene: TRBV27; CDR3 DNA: TGTGCCGCGGCCCAGGGGGGTAAGCAGTTCTTC; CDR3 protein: CAAAQGGKQFF
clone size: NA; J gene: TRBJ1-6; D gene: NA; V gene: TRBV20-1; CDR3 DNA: TGCAGTGCTAGGGGTAGGGGCAATTCACCCCTCCACTTT; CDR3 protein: CSARGRGNSPLHF
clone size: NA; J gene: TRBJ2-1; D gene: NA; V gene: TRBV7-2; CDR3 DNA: TGTGCCAGCAGCTTTATCGAGAGCTCCTACAATGAGCAGTTCTTC; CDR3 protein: CASSFIESSYNEQFF
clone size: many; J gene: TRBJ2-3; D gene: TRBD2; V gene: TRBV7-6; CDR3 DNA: TGTGCCAGCAGCGTACTAGCGGGGGGAGTCACAGATACGCAGTATTTT; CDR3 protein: CASSVLAGGVTDTQYF
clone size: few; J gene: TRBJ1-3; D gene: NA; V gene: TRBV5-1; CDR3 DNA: TGCGCCAGCAGTCTAACAGGGAATTTAAGAAACACCATATATTTT; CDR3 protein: CASSLTGNLRNTIYF
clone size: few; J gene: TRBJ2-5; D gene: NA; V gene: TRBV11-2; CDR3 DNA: TGTGCCAGCAGCTTAGCCTGGAAGGAGACCCAGTACTTC; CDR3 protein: CASSLAWKETQYF
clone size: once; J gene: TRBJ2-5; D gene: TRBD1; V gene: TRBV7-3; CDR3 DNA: TGTGCCAGCAGCTTAATAGATGGGACAGGGATGGAGACCCAGTACTTC; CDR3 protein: CASSLIDGTGMETQYF
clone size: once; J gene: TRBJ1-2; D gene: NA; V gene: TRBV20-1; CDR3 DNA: TGCAGTGCTAGTGAGGGGTATGGCTACACCTTC; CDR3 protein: CSASEGYGYTF
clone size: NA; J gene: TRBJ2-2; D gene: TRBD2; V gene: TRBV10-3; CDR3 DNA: TGTGCCATCAGTGGACTAGCGGGGGCGTCAAACACCGGGGAGCTGTTTTTT; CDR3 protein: CAISGLAGASNTGELFF
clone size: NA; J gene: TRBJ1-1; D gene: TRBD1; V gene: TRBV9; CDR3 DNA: TGTGCCAGCAGCGCTCTCAGGGACAGGGGCGCTGAAGCTTTCTTT; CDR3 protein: CASSALRDRGAEAFF
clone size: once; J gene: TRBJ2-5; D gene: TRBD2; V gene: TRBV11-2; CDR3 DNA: TGTGCCAGCGGGCTAGCGGGGGTGGTGGGAGAGACCCAGTACTTC; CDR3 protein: CASGLAGVVGETQYF
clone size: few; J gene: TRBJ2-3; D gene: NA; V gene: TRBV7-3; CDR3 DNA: TGTGCCAGCAGCTTAGGGTTTGGAGATACGCAGTATTTT; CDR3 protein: CASSLGFGDTQYF
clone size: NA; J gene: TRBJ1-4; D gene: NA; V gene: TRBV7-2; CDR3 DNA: TGTGCCAGCAGCCCCCGAGGGGGGCTGGAAAAACTGTTTTTT; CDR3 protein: CASSPRGGLEKLFF
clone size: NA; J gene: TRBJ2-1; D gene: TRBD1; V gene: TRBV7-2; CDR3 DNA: TGTGCCAGCAGCGAGGGACAGGGCGATTTCAATGAGCAGTTCTTC; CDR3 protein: CASSEGQGDFNEQFF
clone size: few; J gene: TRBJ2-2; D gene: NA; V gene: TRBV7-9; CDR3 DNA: TGTGCCAGCAGCGTCGGGCTCCACACCGGGGAGCTGTTTTTT; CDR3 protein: CASSVGLHTGELFF
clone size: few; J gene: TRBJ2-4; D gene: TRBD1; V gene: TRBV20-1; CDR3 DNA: TGCAGTGCTAGAGAGGCGACAGGGACAAACATTCAGTACTTC; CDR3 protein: CSAREATGTNIQYF
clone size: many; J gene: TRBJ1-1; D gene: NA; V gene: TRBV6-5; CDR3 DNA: TGTGCCAGCAGTTACACAGCTTTGAACACTGAAGCTTTCTTT; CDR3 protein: CASSYTALNTEAFF
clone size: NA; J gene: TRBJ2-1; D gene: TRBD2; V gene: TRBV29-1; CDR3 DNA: TGCAGCGGCGAGCGGGGGGGAGCCAATGAGCAGTTCTTC; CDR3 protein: CSGERGGANEQFF
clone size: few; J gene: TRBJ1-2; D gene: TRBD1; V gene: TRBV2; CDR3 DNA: TGTGCCAGCAGTGAAGATCCGGGACAGGTATATGGCTACACCTTC; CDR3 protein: CASSEDPGQVYGYTF
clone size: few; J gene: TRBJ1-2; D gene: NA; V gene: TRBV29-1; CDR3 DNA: TGCAGCGTTGCCGATCGGGGAGGGAAAGGCTACACCTTC; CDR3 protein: CSVADRGGKGYTF
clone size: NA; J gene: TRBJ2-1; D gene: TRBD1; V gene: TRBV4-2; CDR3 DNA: TGTGCCAGCAGCCAATACAGGGGAGACAATGAGCAGTTCTTC; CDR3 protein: CASSQYRGDNEQFF
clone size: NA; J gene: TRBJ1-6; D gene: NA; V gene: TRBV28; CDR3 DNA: TGTGCCAGCAGCCTCGCTAGTACACCCCTCCACTTT; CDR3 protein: CASSLASTPLHF
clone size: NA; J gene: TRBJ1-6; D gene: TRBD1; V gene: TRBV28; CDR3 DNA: TGTGCCAGCACCCTCGGGACAGGGGGTTGGGCCCTCCACTTT; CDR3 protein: CASTLGTGGWALHF
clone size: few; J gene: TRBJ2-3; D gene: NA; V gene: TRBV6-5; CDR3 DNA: TGTGCCAGCAGTTATTCCGAGATTGATACGCAGTATTTT; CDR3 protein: CASSYSEIDTQYF
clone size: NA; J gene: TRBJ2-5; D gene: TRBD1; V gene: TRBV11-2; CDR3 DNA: TGTGCCAGCAGCTTAGGGGTGGGGGACAGGAGCCAAGAGACCCAGTACTTC; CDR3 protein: CASSLGVGDRSQETQYF
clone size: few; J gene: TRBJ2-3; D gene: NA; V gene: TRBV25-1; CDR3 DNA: TGTGCCAGCAGAGGCTCTTTGCGCACAGATACGCAGTATTTT; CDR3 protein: CASRGSLRTDTQYF
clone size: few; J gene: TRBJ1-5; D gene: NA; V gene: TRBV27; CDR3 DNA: TGTGCCAGCTCTCGGGGAGGGTACAATCAGCCCCAGCATTTT; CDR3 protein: CASSRGGYNQPQHF
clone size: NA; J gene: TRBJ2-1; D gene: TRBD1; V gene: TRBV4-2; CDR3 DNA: TGTGCCAGCAGCCAAGGCGTGGGACAGGCCCCCGTGAATGAGCAGTTCTTC; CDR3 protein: CASSQGVGQAPVNEQFF
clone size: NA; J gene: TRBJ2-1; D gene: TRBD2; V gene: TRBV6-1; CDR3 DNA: TGTGCCAGCAGTACCACGACTAGCGGGGGGACAAATGAGCAGTTCTTC; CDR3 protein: CASSTTTSGGTNEQFF
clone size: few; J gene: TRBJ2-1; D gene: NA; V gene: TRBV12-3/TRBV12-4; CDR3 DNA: TGTGCCAGCAACGGAGACGGGTACTCCTACAATGAGCAGTTCTTC; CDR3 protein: CASNGDGYSYNEQFF
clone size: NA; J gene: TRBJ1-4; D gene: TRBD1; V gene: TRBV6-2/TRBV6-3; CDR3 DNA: TGTGCCAGCAGTTATTATCGCGGCGGGACAGTCGAAAAACTGTTTTTT; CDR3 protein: CASSYYRGGTVEKLFF
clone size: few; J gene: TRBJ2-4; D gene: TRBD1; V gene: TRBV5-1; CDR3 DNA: TGCGCCAGCAGCTTGGCGGGACAGGGGGCTTTAGTTCAGTACTTC; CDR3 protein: CASSLAGQGALVQYF
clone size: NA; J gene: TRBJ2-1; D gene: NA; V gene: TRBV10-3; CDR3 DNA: TGTGCCATCAGCGGCGGAATTGGAAGGGTGCAGTTCTTC; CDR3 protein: CAISGGIGRVQFF
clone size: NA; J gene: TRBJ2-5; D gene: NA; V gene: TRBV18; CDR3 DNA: TGTGCCAGCTCACCAGTTCTTGGCGAAGAGACCCAGTACTTC; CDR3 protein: CASSPVLGEETQYF
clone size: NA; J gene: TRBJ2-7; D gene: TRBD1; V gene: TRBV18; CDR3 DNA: TGTGCCAGCTCACCCCGGTCAGGGGGCCTCGAGCAGTACTTC; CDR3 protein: CASSPRSGGLEQYF
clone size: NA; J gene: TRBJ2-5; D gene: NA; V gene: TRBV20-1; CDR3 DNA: TGCAGTGCCCGGGACCTTATGACCCAGTACTTC; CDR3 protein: CSARDLMTQYF
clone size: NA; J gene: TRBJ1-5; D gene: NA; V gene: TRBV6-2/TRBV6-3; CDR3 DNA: TGTGCCAGCAGTTTGAGGAAGCCGTCGGGAGGCCAGCATTTT; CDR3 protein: CASSLRKPSGGQHF
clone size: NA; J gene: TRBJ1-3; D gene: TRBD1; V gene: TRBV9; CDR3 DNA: TGTGCCAGCAGCGTTCGGACAGGCTCTGGAAACACCATATATTTT; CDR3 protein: CASSVRTGSGNTIYF
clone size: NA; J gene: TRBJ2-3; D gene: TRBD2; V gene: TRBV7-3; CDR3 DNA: TGTGCCAGCAGCTTAACCGGGGGGGAAAGAGATACGCAGTATTTT; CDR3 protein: CASSLTGGERDTQYF
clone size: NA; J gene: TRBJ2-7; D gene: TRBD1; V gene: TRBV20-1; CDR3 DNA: TGCAGTGCTTCCCGGACAGGGGCGGCCTACGAGCAGTACTTC; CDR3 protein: CSASRTGAAYEQYF
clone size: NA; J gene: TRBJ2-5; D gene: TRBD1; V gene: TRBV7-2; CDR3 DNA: TGTGCCAGCAGCTTAATTTGGGACAGGGGGCAAGAGACCCAGTACTTC; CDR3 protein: CASSLIWDRGQETQYF
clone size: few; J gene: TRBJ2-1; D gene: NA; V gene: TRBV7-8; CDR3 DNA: TGTGCCAGCAGTGACCCTCCGGGACTGCCCAATGAGCAGTTCTTC; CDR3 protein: CASSDPPGLPNEQFF
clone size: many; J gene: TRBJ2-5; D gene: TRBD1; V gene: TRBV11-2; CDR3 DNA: TGTGCCAGCAGTCCCGTCAACACAGGGGAACAAGAGACCCAGTACTTC; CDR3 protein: CASSPVNTGEQETQYF
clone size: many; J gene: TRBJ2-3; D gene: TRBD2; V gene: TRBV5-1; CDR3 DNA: TGCGCCAGCAGCTACAGGGGACTAGCGGGCACAGATACGCAGTATTTT; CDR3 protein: CASSYRGLAGTDTQYF
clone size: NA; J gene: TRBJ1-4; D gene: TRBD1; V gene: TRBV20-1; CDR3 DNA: TGCAGTGCTAGAGAACCCGGGACAGGGGGACATGAAAAACTGTTTTTT; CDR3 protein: CSAREPGTGGHEKLFF
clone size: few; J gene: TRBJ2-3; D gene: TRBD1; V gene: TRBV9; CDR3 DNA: TGTGCCAGCAGCCCGTCGACAGGGGTGGAAGATACGCAGTATTTT; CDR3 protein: CASSPSTGVEDTQYF
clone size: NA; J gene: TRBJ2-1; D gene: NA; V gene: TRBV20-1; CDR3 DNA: TGCAGTGCTCGGGAGATGGTTTATGAGCAGTTCTTC; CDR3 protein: CSAREMVYEQFF